These T cell receptor beta chains were read from a single sample in a study of CXCR3-negative and CXCR3-positive naive CD8 T cells. TCRdb re-called the 5' RACE reads and gives one entry per CDR3 protein, without DNA. The table for this sample gives around 41,000 distinct CDR3 sequences. Sequenced: memory CD8+ T cells from blood. All receptors come from a human donor in good health. Some clones in this sample may be carry-over from other donors' samples. CDR3s include the opening cysteine and the closing phenylalanine or tryptophan.

V gene,J gene,CDR3 protein
TRBV28,TRBJ2-1,CASSTFRGNEQFF
TRBV9,TRBJ1-4,CASSVGGRGLPNEKLFF
TRBV5-1,TRBJ2-2,CASSSSGGYGELFF
TRBV6-4,TRBJ2-3,CASSDSPSGGGDTQYF
TRBV6-2/TRBV6-3,TRBJ2-7,CASSYSMAAGSPPGGYEQYF
TRBV12-3/TRBV12-4,TRBJ2-5,CASRNTGLEILSQETQYF
TRBV27,TRBJ2-7,CASSLSPRQGAVEQYF
TRBV29-1,TRBJ2-7,CSVPGQGGLRYF
TRBV7-9,TRBJ1-2,CASSLGGLNGYTF
TRBV28,TRBJ2-7,CASSLEGDINYEQYF
TRBV29-1,TRBJ2-7,CSVVGGDYEQYF
TRBV7-9,TRBJ1-2,CASSLGEAGVNGYTF
TRBV21-1,TRBJ1-1,CASSPGGGGSTEAFF
TRBV7-2,TRBJ2-1,CASSFLAGGQYNEQFF
TRBV7-9,TRBJ2-1,CASSPTSDHEQFF
TRBV6-2/TRBV6-3,TRBJ2-3,CASSLAGDPDTQYF
TRBV20-1,TRBJ1-1,CSARFGGDTEAFF
TRBV4-1,TRBJ2-3,CASSQTRGNTDTQYF
TRBV4-3,TRBJ2-1,CASSQDMAGGGEQFF
TRBV4-3,TRBJ2-1,CASSQDRQNNEQFF
TRBV4-1,TRBJ1-5,CASSQVGSGGSDQPQHF
TRBV20-1,TRBJ2-3,CSARDLRPTGATGDTQYF
TRBV2,TRBJ1-6,CASSVGTGFDSPLHF
TRBV10-2,TRBJ1-1,CASSDSSRDTEAFF
TRBV7-6,TRBJ1-6,CASSLTRDRVRSPLHF
TRBV29-1,TRBJ2-1,CSVEHSYNEQFF
TRBV20-1,TRBJ2-7,CSARDKTEYEQYF
TRBV7-2,TRBJ2-1,CAMSSSGGSYNEQFF
TRBV29-1,TRBJ1-1,CSSRGIGTEAFF
TRBV20-1,TRBJ2-6,CSARDLYELSGANVLTF
TRBV7-9,TRBJ2-1,CASSLVSPSYNEQFF
TRBV4-3,TRBJ1-2,CTSSQDRTGNYGYTF
TRBV29-1,TRBJ2-5,CSVETFQETQYF